This T cell receptor (beta chain) originates from a study of T-cell memory formation after mild COVID-19. Study as a whole: Clustering of TCRs was largely donor specific.

This clonotype came up a few times. Its target is unknown. Findings and limits, study-wide: Several responding clones turned up in pre-infection memory, indicating that cross-reactive memory may have taken part. Clones that contracted from day 15 to 85 had balanced CD4/CD8; later expanders were CD4+ biased.

TCRdb re-called the 5' RACE reads with MiXCR, one entry per CDR3 protein. In the table there are fewer than 400,000 distinct CDR3 sequences, about 16% of which are singletons. Trimming pared 2 bases from V and 4 bases from J, leaving 12 bases between. The germline V gene encodes CDR1 MNHEY and CDR2 SVGEGT. This CDR3 region has 14 residues. The source is a man between 18 and 29 years old who had mild COVID-19 (a few samples of this study predate the infection). Cell type and time point are not known. Sequencing input: PBMCs or a T cell subset sorted from them (not recorded which). The rearrangement uses TRBV6-2 or TRBV6-3 and TRBJ2-7; D is perhaps TRBD1 (6 bases). The CDR3 region is CASSYGLQGYEQYV. The CDR3 DNA reads as TGTGCCAGCAGTTACGGCCTGCAGGGGTACGAGCAGTACGTC.